Included here is one T cell receptor (beta chain) sequence, with context. Sequenced by immunoSEQ multiplex PCR; TCRdb stores in-frame clones only, minus some. The profile covers fewer than 200,000 clones, with approximately 61% appearing a single time and about 10% taken by the ten largest. J gave up 8 bases and V 4 bases, and 6 bases lay outside the gene matches. Germline values: CDR1 SGHRS, CDR2 YFSETQ. The CDR3 has 14 amino acids. All donors qualified as healthy HIV-negative adults and had experienced no recent acute infections or vaccinations. The data originate from a study of shared clonotypes between healthy human individuals.

Sequencing was done on a sample of memory CD4+ T cells sorted from blood. Noted subset: CD45RA-negative fraction. The chain recombines TRBV5-1 with TRBJ1-4; 9 bases match TRBD1. This clonotype originated in a man aged 30 to 39 in good health. The CDR3 spells CASSRGQGYEKLFF. CDR3 nucleotide sequence: TGCGCCAGCAGCCGGGGACAGGGTTACGAAAAACTGTTTTTT.